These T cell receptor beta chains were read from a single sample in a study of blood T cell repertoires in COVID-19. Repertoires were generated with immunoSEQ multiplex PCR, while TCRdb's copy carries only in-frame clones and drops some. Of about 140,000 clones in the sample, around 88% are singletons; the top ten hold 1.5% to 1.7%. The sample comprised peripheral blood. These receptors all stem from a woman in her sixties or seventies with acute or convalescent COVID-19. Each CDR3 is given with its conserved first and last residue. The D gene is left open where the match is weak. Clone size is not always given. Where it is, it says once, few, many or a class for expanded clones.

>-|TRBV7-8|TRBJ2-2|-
CASSLTAWTGELFF
TGTGCCAGCAGCTTAACAGCTTGGACCGGGGAGCTGTTTTTT
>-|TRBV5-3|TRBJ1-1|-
CARSAPRGEAFF
TGTGCCAGAAGCGCCCCCAGGGGAGAAGCTTTCTTT
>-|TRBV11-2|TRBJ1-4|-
CASSLAMREGEKLFF
TGTGCCAGCAGCTTAGCGATGCGGGAGGGTGAAAAACTGTTTTTT
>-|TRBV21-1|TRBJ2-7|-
CASSKLVCPGPQYYEQYF
TGTGCCAGCAGCAAACTAGTTTGTCCAGGGCCTCAATACTACGAGCAGTACTTC
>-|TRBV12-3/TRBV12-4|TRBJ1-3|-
CASSSTGGNTIYF
TGTGCCAGCAGCTCTACAGGGGGAAACACCATATATTTT
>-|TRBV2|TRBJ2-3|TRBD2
CASSIPLQRGPTDTQYF
TGTGCCAGCAGTATACCCCTCCAGCGGGGCCCCACAGATACGCAGTATTTT
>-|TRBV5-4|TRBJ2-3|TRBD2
CASSVQRGGVPDTQYF
TGTGCCAGCAGCGTTCAGCGGGGGGGCGTACCAGATACGCAGTATTTT
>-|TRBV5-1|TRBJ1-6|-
CASSLSVDTNSPLHF
TGCGCCAGCAGCTTAAGTGTGGACACGAATTCACCCCTCCACTTT
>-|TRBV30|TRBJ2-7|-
CACTQGSFSYEQYF
TGTGCCTGCACTCAGGGGTCTTTCTCCTACGAGCAGTACTTC
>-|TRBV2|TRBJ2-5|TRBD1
CASSDRQWTGGIGETQYF
TGTGCCAGCAGCGACCGACAATGGACAGGGGGCATAGGGGAGACCCAGTACTTC
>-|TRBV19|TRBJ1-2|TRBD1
CASSLGQGNYGYTF
TGTGCCAGTAGTTTAGGACAGGGGAACTATGGCTACACCTTC
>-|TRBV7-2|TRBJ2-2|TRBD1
CASSPLLGTGSIGELFF
TGTGCCAGCAGCCCCCTGTTGGGGACAGGATCGATCGGGGAGCTGTTTTTT
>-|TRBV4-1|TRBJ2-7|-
CASSQDARTYEQYF
TGCGCCAGCAGCCAAGATGCCAGAACATACGAGCAGTACTTC
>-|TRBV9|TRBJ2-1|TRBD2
CASSVAPSGGHNEQFF
TGTGCCAGCAGCGTAGCTCCTAGCGGGGGTCACAATGAGCAGTTCTTC
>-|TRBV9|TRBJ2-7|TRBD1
CASSVAGQGAIYEQYF
TGTGCCAGCAGCGTAGCGGGACAGGGGGCTATCTACGAGCAGTACTTC
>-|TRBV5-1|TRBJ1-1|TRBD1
CASSPTLQGESAFF
TGCGCCAGCAGCCCCACCCTACAGGGGGAAAGCGCTTTCTTT
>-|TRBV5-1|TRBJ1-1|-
CASSPVEVNTEAFF
TGCGCCAGCAGTCCTGTGGAGGTAAACACTGAAGCTTTCTTT
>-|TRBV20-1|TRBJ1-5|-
CSASLGHPNQPQHF
TGCAGTGCTAGTCTGGGACACCCCAATCAGCCCCAGCATTTT
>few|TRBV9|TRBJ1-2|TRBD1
CASSVRRTGIYGYTF
TGTGCCAGCAGCGTGAGACGGACAGGGATCTATGGCTACACCTTC
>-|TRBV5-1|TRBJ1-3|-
CASSPLGAGNTIYF
TGCGCCAGCAGCCCCTTAGGGGCCGGAAACACCATATATTTT
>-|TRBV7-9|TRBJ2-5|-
CASSTFQGIKTQYF
TGTGCCAGCAGCACCTTCCAGGGGATCAAGACCCAGTACTTC
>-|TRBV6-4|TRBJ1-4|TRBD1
CASSEGGTNEKLFF
TGTGCCAGCAGTGAAGGGGGCACTAATGAAAAACTGTTTTTT
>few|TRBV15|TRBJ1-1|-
CATSRNRINTEAFF
TGTGCCACCAGCCGAAACAGGATAAACACTGAAGCTTTCTTT
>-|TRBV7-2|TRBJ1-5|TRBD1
CASSPGTAKNQPQHF
TGTGCCAGCAGCCCCGGGACAGCAAAGAATCAGCCCCAGCATTTT
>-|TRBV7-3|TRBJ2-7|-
CASSQQGGGEQYF
TGTGCCAGCAGCCAGCAGGGGGGTGGCGAGCAGTACTTC
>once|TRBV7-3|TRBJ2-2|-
CASSLGQVDGELFF
TGTGCCAGCAGCTTAGGGCAGGTCGACGGGGAGCTGTTTTTT
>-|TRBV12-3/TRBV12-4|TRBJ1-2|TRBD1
CASSLGTGYGYTF
TGTGCCAGCAGTTTGGGGACAGGATATGGCTACACCTTC
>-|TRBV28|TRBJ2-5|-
CASSSRGQGTQYF
TGTGCCAGCAGTTCTCGGGGTCAAGGGACCCAGTACTTC
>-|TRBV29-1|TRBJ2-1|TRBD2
CSVRPRTAGEEFF
TGCAGCGTCCGACCCCGTACAGCGGGGGAGGAGTTCTTC
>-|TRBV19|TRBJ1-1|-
CASTPVPLTLGGTEAFF
TGTGCCAGTACCCCGGTCCCTTTAACTCTGGGAGGGACTGAAGCTTTCTTT
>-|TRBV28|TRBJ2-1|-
CASSAPSQQFF
TGTGCCAGCAGTGCGCCAAGCCAGCAGTTCTTC
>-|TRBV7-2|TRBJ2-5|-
CASSLGGTDQETQYF
TGTGCCAGCAGCTTAGGCGGGACAGACCAAGAGACCCAGTACTTC
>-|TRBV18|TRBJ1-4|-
CASSPLDLGAVEKLFF
TGTGCCAGCTCACCACTAGATCTAGGGGCTGTGGAAAAACTGTTTTTT
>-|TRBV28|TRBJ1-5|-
CASSSLGLYQPQHF
TGTGCCAGCAGTTCGCTGGGGCTTTATCAGCCCCAGCATTTT
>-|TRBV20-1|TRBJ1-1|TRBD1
CSASGTGGSYAFF
TGCAGTGCTAGTGGCACAGGGGGCAGTTATGCTTTCTTT
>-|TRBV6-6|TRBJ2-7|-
CASSYSAASYEQYF
TGTGCCAGCAGTTACTCCGCAGCTAGCTACGAGCAGTACTTC
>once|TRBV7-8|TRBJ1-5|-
CASSADSYSNQPQHF
TGTGCCAGCAGCGCGGACAGTTATAGCAATCAGCCCCAGCATTTT
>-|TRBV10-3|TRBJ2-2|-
CAIRGSTGELFF
TGTGCCATCAGAGGGAGTACCGGGGAGCTGTTTTTT
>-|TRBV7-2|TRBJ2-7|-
CASSPQGNLIYEQYF
TGTGCCAGCAGCCCGCAGGGTAACCTCATCTACGAGCAGTACTTC
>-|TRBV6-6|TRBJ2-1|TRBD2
CASIRSSGGARVEQFF
TGTGCCAGCATTCGATCTAGCGGGGGGGCGAGGGTTGAGCAGTTCTTC
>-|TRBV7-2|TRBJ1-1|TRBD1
CASSLRQGADTEAFF
TGTGCCAGCAGCTTACGACAGGGGGCTGACACTGAAGCTTTCTTT
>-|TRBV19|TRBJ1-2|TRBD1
CASSPTGTGGGNYGYTF
TGTGCCAGTAGTCCGACCGGGACAGGGGGCGGGAACTATGGCTACACCTTC